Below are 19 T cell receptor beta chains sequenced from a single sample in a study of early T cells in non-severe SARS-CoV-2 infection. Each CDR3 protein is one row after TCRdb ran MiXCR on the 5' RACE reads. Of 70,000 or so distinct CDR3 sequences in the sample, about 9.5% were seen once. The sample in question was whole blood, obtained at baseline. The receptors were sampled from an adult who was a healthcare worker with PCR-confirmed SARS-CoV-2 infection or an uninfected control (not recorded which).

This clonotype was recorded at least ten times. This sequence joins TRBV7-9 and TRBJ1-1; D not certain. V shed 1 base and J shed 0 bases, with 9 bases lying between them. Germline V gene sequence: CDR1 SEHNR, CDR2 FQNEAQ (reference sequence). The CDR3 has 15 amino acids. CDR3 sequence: CASSLGEGVNTEAFF. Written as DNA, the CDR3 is TGTGCCAGCAGCTTAGGGGAGGGAGTGAACACTGAAGCTTTCTTT.

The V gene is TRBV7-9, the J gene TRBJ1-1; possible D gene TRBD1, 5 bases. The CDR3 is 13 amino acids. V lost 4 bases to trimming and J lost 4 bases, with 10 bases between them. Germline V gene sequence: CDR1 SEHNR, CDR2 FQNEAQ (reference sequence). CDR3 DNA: TGTGCCAGCAGCTACAGGCACGGCACTGAAGCTTTCTTT. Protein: CASSYRHGTEAFF.

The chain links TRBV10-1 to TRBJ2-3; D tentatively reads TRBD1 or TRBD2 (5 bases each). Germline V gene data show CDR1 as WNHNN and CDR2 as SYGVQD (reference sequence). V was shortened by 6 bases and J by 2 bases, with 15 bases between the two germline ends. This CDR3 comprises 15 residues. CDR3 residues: CASSSGDGYTDTQYF. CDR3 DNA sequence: TGCGCCAGCAGCTCCGGGGACGGATACACAGATACGCAGTATTTT.

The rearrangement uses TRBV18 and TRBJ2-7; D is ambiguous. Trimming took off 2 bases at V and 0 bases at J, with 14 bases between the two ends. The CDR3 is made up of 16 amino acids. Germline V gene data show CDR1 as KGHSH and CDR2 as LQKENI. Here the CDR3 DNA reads TGTGCCAGCTCACCAAATAGGGCAGGTTCCTCCTACGAGCAGTACTTC. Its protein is CASSPNRAGSSYEQYF.

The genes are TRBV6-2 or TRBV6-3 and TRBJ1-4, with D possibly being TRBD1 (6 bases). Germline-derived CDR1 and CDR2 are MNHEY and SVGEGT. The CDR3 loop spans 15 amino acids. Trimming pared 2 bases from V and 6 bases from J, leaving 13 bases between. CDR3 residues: CASSYVGAPDEKLFF. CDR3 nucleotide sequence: TGTGCCAGCAGTTACGTGGGGGCGCCGGATGAAAAACTGTTTTTT.

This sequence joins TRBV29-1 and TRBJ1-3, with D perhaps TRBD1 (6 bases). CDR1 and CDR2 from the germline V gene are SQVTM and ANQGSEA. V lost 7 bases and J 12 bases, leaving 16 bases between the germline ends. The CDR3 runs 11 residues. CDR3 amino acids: CSGIQGTLIYF. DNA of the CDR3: TGCAGCGGGATACAGGGAACCCTCATATATTTT.

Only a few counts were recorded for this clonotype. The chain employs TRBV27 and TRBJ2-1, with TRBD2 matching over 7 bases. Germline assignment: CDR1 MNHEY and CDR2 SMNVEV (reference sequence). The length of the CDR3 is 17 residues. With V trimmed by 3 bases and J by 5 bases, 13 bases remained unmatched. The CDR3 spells CASSFLRGSGPNNEQFF. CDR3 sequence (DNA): TGTGCCAGCAGTTTCCTTCGGGGTAGCGGGCCCAACAATGAGCAGTTCTTC.

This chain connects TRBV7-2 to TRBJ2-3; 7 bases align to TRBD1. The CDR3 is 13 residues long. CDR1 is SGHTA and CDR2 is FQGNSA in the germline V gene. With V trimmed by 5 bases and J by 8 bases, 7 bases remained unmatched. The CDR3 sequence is CASSQGQRGTQYF. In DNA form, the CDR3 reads TGTGCCAGCAGCCAGGGACAGAGGGGTACGCAGTATTTT.

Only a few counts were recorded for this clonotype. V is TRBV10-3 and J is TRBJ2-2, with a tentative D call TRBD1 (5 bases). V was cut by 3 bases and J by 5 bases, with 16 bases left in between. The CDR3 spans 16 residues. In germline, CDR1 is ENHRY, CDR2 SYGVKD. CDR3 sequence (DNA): TGTGCCATCAGTGATTATGGTGCAGGGAAGACCGGGGAGCTGTTTTTT. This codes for CAISDYGAGKTGELFF.

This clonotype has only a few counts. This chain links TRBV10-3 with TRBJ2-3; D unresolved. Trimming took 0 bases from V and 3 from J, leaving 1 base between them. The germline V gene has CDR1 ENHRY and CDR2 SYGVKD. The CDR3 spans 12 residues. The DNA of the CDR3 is TGTGCCATCAGTGAGTCGACAGATACGCAGTATTTT. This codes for CAISESTDTQYF.

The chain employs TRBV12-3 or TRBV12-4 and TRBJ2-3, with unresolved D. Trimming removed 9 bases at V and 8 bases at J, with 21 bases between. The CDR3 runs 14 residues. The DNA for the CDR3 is TGTGCCAGTTCCAAAGGGATAGTCAGTTTTACGCAGTATTTT. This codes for CASSKGIVSFTQYF.

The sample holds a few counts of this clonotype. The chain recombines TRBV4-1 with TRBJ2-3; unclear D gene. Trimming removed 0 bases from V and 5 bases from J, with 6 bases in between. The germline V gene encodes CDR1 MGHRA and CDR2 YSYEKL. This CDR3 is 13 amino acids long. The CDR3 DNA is TGCGCCAGCAGCCAAGAGGACCTAGATACGCAGTATTTT. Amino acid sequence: CASSQEDLDTQYF.

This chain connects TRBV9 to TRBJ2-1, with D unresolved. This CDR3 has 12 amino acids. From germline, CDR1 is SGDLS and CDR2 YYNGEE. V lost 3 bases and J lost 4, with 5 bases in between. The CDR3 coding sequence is TGTGCCAGCAGCGCACAATACAATGAGCAGTTCTTC. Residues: CASSAQYNEQFF.

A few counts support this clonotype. The CDR3 DNA sequence: TGTGCCAGCAGCGCACAGGGCGCGATAAGCACAGATACGCAGTATTTT. Residues: CASSAQGAISTDTQYF. V gene TRBV9 combines with J gene TRBJ2-3; D perhaps matches TRBD1 (6 bases). V was clipped by 3 bases and J by 0 bases, with 14 bases between them. CDR1 and CDR2 (germline): SGDLS, YYNGEE. The CDR3 loop spans 16 amino acids.

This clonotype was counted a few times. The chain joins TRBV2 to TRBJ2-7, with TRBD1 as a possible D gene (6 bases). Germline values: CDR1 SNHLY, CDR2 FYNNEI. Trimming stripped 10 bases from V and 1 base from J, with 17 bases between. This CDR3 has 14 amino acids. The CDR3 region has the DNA TGTGCCAACGCACCAGGGGTCTCGTCCTACGAGCAGTACTTC. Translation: CANAPGVSSYEQYF.

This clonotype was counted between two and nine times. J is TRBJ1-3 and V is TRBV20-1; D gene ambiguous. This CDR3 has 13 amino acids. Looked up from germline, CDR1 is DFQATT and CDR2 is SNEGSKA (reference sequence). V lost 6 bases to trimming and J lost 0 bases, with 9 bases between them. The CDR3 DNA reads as TGCAGTGCGCGGAGGAGCTCTGGAAACACCATATATTTT. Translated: CSARRSSGNTIYF.

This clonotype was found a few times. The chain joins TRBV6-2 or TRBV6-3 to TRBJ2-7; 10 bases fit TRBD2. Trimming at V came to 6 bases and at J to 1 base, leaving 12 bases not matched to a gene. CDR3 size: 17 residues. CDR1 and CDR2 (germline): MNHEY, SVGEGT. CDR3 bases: TGTGCCAGCAGCCCCGGGGCTAGCGGGGGCCTTTCCTACGAGCAGTACTTC. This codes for CASSPGASGGLSYEQYF.

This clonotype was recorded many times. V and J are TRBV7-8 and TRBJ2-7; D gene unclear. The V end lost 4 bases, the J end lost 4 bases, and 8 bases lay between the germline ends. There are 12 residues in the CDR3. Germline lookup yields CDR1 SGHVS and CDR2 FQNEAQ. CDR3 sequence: CASSSSPYEQYF. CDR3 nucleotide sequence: TGTGCCAGCAGCTCTTCCCCGTACGAGCAGTACTTC.

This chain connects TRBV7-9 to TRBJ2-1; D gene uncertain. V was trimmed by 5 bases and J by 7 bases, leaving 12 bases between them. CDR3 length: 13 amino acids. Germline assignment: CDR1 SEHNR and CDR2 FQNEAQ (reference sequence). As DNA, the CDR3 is TGTGCCAGCAGCCTAGGATCCGAGAATGAGCAGTTCTTC. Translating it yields CASSLGSENEQFF.